The source of this T cell receptor (beta chain) is a study of human T cells and chemical hapten exposure. Study-wide findings and caveats: There was no change with DPC sensitization in TCRs above 1 in 1000 frequency.

The time point denotes: healthy volunteer bleed at 2 weeks. The study extracted total RNA from unfractionated whole blood. The library attached unique molecular identifiers to individual cDNA molecules. Each CDR3 protein gets one entry after TCRdb re-called the RACE reads with MiXCR. The table has 100,000 to 150,000 distinct CDR3 sequences, about 9.4% seen once; the top ten hold about 2%. In this sample, this clonotype turned up many times. Its antigen is currently unknown. V was shortened by 4 bases and J by 0 bases, with 13 bases between the two germline ends. This CDR3 spans 15 amino acids. Per germline, CDR1 SGHTA and CDR2 FQGNSA.

Sequences were obtained from whole blood. This chain connects TRBV7-2 to TRBJ2-7; D not resolved. The TCR was taken from a male donor in good health. Some clones in this sample may be carry-over from other donors' samples. CDR3 DNA sequence: TGTGCCAGCAGCTCCGCAGGAGAATCCTCCTACGAGCAGTACTTC. Its translation is CASSSAGESSYEQYF.